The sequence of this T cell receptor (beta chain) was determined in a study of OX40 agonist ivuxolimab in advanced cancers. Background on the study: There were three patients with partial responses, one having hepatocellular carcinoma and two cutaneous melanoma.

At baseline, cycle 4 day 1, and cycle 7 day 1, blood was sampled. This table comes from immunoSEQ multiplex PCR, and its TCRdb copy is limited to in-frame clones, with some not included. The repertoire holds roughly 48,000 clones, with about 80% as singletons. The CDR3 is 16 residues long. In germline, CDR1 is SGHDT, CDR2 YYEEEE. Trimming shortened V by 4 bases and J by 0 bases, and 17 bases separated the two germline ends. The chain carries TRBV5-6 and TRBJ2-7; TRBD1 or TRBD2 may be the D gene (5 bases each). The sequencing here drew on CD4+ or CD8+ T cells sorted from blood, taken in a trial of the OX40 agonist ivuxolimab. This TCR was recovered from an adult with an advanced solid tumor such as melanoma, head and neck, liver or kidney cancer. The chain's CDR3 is CASSRISGGDSYEQYF. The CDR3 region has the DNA TGTGCCAGCAGCAGAATCAGTGGGGGTGACTCCTACGAGCAGTACTTC.